Listed below are T cell receptor beta chains from one sample, sequenced in a study of regulatory T cells in long-lasting Graves disease. MiXCR, applied by TCRdb to the multiplex PCR reads, yields one record per CDR3 protein. Of about 360,000 distinct CDR3 sequences detected, 15% to 20% appear once; the ten largest clones hold 20%. These data also formed part of another study, on T cells in Graves' hyperthyroidism and ophthalmopathy.

Sequenced material: peripheral blood mononuclear cells (PBMCs), taken at new diagnosis, from a patient treated with antithyroid drugs. Receptors originate from a woman between 18 and 29 years old with Graves disease. Both conserved end residues are part of each CDR3. A D gene is named only where the DNA matches it firmly. Rows may omit the clone size; those that give it use once, few, many or a size class.

TRBV6-1	.	TRBJ2-7	many	TGTGCCAGCAGTCAAGCCTTCACAGGGCACAAACTCTACGAGCAGTACTTC	CASSQAFTGHKLYEQYF
TRBV4-2	.	TRBJ2-7	many	TGTGCCAGCAGCCAAGATGTGGGGTCAAGCTCCTACGAGCAGTACTTC	CASSQDVGSSSYEQYF
TRBV20-1	TRBD1	TRBJ1-6	.	TGCAGTGCTACAGACGAGGACAGGGGAGATCATTCACCCCTCCACTTT	CSATDEDRGDHSPLHF
TRBV7-9	TRBD2	TRBJ2-1	many	TGTGCCAGCAGCTTAGGACAATCTAGCGGGAGCAATGAGCAGTTCTTC	CASSLGQSSGSNEQFF
TRBV20-1	TRBD2	TRBJ2-1	.	TGCAGTGCCCTAGCGGGGGGCCCTTTGAATGAGCAGTTCTTC	CSALAGGPLNEQFF
TRBV12-3/TRBV12-4	TRBD1	TRBJ2-7	many	TGTGCCAGCAGTCGACAGGGGAGCGAGCAGTACTTC	CASSRQGSEQYF
TRBV6-5	.	TRBJ1-4	.	TGTGCCAGCAGTTACTCAAAAACCTCCAGGTCTGGGGAAAAACTGTTTTTT	CASSYSKTSRSGEKLFF
TRBV19	.	TRBJ2-7	.	TGTGCCAGTAGTAAGAACACCGCCTACGAGCAGTACTTC	CASSKNTAYEQYF
TRBV30	.	TRBJ2-3	many	TGTGCCTGGAGTGAGGCCTTGGATACGCAGTATTTT	CAWSEALDTQYF
TRBV30	TRBD1	TRBJ1-6	few	TGTGCCTGGAGTCCCCGGGAGGGGGCTCTGAATTCACCCCTCCACTTT	CAWSPREGALNSPLHF
TRBV27	TRBD2	TRBJ2-3	.	TGTGCCAGCAGTCCTCCGGGACTAGCGGTTAGCACAGATACGCAGTATTTT	CASSPPGLAVSTDTQYF
TRBV7-9	TRBD1	TRBJ1-1	many	TGTGCCAGCAGCATCGCGACAGGGGTAGTCACTGAAGCTTTCTTT	CASSIATGVVTEAFF
TRBV10-3	.	TRBJ2-2	few	TGTGCCACGAAGGGGGAGGGTATACACCGGGAGCTGTTTTTT	CATKGEGIHRELFF
TRBV12-3/TRBV12-4	.	TRBJ2-7	many	TGTGCCAGCAGTTTGGCAGGGCCCTACGAGCAGTACTTC	CASSLAGPYEQYF
TRBV2	.	TRBJ2-7	many	TGTGCCAGCAGTGACGATGGCAGGTCCTACGAGCAGTACTTC	CASSDDGRSYEQYF
TRBV29-1	TRBD2	TRBJ2-1	many	TGCAGCGTTGAAGTTGCGGGAGGGCGCTACAATGAGCAGTTCTTC	CSVEVAGGRYNEQFF
TRBV12-3/TRBV12-4	.	TRBJ2-3	many	TGTGCCAGCAGTTTCGGGGGACGGGATACGCAGTATTTT	CASSFGGRDTQYF
TRBV6-1	TRBD2	TRBJ2-3	.	TGTGCCAGCATGAATCCAGCGGGGGTCTCAGATACGCAGTATTTT	CASMNPAGVSDTQYF
TRBV19	.	TRBJ2-5	few	TGTGCCAGTACCACTTCTCCGGGCCGGTCTGAGACCCAGTACTTC	CASTTSPGRSETQYF
TRBV2	.	TRBJ2-1	.	TGTGCCAGCTCTCCCGGGACCGCATTCGATGAGCAGTTCTTC	CASSPGTAFDEQFF
TRBV5-5	.	TRBJ1-4	.	TGTGCCAGCAGCTTCTCGGGGCGAACTAATGAAAAACTGTTTTTT	CASSFSGRTNEKLFF
TRBV10-3	.	TRBJ2-3	many	TGTGCCATCAGTGAGCCATTGAGGGGGAGCACAGATACGCAGTATTTT	CAISEPLRGSTDTQYF